This TCR beta chain emerged from a study of blood T cell repertoires in COVID-19. Turning to the study itself: The cDNA or gDNA used as material had been derived from T cells, B-cell-depleted T cells, or PBMCs.

CDR3 length: 14 residues. Germline trimming cut 9 bases from V and 2 bases from J; bases unmatched to any gene: 4. Germline V CDR1 and CDR2: MNHNY, SVGAGI (reference sequence). The data were produced by immunoSEQ multiplex PCR, yet TCRdb's version contains in-frame clones alone and is incomplete. The sample contains 110,000 to 150,000 clones, 75% to 85% of which appear only once. The receptor's source is a woman aged 70 to 79 with COVID-19, enrolled during active disease. The sample taken for sequencing was peripheral blood. The rearrangement uses TRBV6-6 and TRBJ2-1; 10 bases are a match to TRBD1. CDR3 loop: CASLGTGAYNEQFF. Here the CDR3 DNA reads TGTGCCAGTCTAGGGACAGGGGCCTACAATGAGCAGTTCTTC.